The source of this TCR beta chain is a study of blood T cells in healthy people across ages. The V gene's germline CDR1 is DFQATT and CDR2 SNEGSKA (reference sequence). The CDR3 runs to 15 residues. Germline trimming cut 3 bases from V and 7 bases from J; bases unmatched to any gene: 10. Study-level points and caveats: TCR beta diversity, measured per million T cells, fell in a roughly linear way with age.

This clonotype was counted many times. Its matching antigen is unknown. A second PCR, run for roughly 7 to 11 cycles, used a sample-barcoded 5' primer plus a J-beta primer mix. TCRdb reprocessed the 5' RACE reads via MiXCR and lists one record per CDR3 protein. In the table there are approximately 900,000 distinct CDR3 sequences, almost 30% of which are singletons. The sample was also reused in another study, on T cells of mothers and their children. That work adds: Donation was provided by three healthy Caucasian mothers along with their six children. The TCR beta CDR3 read count exceeded 9.5 million for each mother and was around 3.1 million for each child.

The receptor comes from a woman aged 40 to 55 in good health. V gene TRBV20-1 combines with J gene TRBJ2-1, with 9 bases fitting TRBD2. Sequenced: blood. The CDR3 loop reads CSASTGTSISNEQFF. The CDR3 DNA reads TGCAGTGCTAGTACCGGGACTAGCATATCAAATGAGCAGTTCTTC.